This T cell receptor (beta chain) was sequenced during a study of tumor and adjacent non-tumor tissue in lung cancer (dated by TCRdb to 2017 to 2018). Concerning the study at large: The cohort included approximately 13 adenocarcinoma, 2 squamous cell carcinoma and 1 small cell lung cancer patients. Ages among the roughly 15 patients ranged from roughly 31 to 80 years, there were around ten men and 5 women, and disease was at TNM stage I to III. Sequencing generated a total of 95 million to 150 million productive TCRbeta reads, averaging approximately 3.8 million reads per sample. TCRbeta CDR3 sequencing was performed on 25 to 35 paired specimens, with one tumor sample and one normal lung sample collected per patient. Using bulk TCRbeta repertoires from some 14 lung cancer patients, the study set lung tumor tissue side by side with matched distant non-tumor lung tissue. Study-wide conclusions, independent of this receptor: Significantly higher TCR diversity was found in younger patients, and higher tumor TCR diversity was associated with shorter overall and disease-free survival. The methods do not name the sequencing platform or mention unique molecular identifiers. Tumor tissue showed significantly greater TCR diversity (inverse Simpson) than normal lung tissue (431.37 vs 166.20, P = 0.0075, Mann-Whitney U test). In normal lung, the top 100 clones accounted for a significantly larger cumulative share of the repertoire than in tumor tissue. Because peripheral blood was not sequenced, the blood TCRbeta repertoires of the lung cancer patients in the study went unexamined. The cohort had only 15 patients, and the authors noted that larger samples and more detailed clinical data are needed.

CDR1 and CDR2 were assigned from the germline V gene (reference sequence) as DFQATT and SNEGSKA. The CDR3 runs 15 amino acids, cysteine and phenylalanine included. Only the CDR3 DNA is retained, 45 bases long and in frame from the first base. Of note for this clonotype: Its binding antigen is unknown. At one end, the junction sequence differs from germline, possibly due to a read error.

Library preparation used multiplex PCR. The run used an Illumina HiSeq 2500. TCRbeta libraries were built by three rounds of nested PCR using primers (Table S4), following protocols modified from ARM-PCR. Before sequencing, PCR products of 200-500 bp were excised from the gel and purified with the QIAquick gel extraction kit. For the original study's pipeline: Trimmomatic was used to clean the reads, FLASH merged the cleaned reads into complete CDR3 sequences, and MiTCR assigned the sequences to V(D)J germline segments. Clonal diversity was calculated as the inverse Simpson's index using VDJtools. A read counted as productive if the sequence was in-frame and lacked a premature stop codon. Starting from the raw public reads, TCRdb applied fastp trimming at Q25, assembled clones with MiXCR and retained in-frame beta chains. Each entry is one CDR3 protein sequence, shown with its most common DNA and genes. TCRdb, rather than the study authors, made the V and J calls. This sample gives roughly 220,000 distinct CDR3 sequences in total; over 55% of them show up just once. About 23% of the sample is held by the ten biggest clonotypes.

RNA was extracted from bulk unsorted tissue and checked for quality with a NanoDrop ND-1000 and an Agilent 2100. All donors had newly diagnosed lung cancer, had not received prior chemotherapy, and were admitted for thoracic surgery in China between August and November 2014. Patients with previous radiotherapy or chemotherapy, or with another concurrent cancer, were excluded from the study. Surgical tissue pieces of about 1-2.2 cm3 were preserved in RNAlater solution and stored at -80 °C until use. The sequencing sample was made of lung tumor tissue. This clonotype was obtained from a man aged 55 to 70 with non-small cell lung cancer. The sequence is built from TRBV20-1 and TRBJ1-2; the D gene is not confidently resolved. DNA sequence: TGCAATGCTAGAGATGCCAGAGACGCTAACTATGGCAACACCTTC. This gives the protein CNARDARDANYGNTF.